Listed below are T cell receptor beta chains from one sample, sequenced in a study of human T cells and chemical hapten exposure. One entry per CDR3 protein, called by TCRdb with MiXCR from the RACE reads. The sample has 70,000 to 75,000 distinct CDR3 sequences, 25% to 40% seen once. The sample was whole blood, taken in connection with sensitization to the hapten diphenylcyclopropenone (DPC). The receptors here all came from a middle-aged man with alopecia areata. Some clones in this sample may be carry-over from other donors' samples. The CDR3 runs from the conserved cysteine through the conserved F or W. D genes are given only for firm matches. Clone size is given for some rows only: seen once, a few or many times, or a class if the clone is expanded.

d_call j_call clone_size cdr3_length v_call cdr3_aa cdr3_nt
. TRBJ2-1 few 14 TRBV27 CASSFQGGYNEQFF TGTGCCAGCAGTTTTCAGGGGGGGTACAATGAGCAGTTCTTC
TRBD2 TRBJ2-5 many 17 TRBV7-9 CASSSNQAGGPRETQYF TGTGCCAGCAGCTCAAACCAAGCGGGAGGGCCGAGGGAGACCCAGTACTTC
. TRBJ1-6 few 14 TRBV14 CASSLKRGSSPLHF TGTGCCAGCAGCCTAAAAAGGGGAAGCTCACCCCTCCACTTT
. TRBJ2-7 few 9 TRBV20-1 CSAGSEQYF TGCAGTGCGGGCTCCGAGCAGTACTTC
TRBD2 TRBJ2-7 . 14 TRBV6-2/TRBV6-3 CASTRLAGDYEQYF TGTGCCAGCACCCGACTAGCGGGAGACTACGAGCAGTACTTC
. TRBJ2-5 . 16 TRBV14 CASSQVRSWGLETQYF TGTGCCAGCAGCCAAGTTAGGTCGTGGGGGCTGGAGACCCAGTACTTC
. TRBJ2-3 . 15 TRBV6-2/TRBV6-3 CASKVSGIGVNTQYF TGTGCCAGCAAAGTTTCCGGGATCGGTGTGAATACGCAGTATTTT
. TRBJ2-1 . 14 TRBV15 CATSRGGSHNEQFF TGTGCCACCAGCAGAGGAGGTAGCCACAATGAGCAGTTCTTC
. TRBJ1-1 . 12 TRBV28 CATGQGGTEAFF TGTGCCACTGGGCAGGGTGGAACTGAAGCTTTCTTT
TRBD2 TRBJ2-1 few 14 TRBV30 CAWNSGRAFDEQFF TGTGCCTGGAACAGCGGGAGGGCTTTCGATGAGCAGTTCTTC
. TRBJ2-3 few 15 TRBV20-1 CSARDQGTSTDTQYF TGCAGTGCTAGAGATCAAGGAACTAGCACAGATACGCAGTATTTT
. TRBJ1-1 . 15 TRBV9 CASSVDGGQYTEAFF TGTGCCAGCAGCGTAGATGGGGGGCAGTACACTGAAGCTTTCTTT
TRBD1 TRBJ2-3 . 16 TRBV4-3 CASSQAKGAPTDTQYF TGCGCCAGCAGCCAAGCTAAGGGGGCCCCCACAGATACGCAGTATTTT
TRBD2 TRBJ2-3 few 14 TRBV20-1 CSAGPSGWADTQYF TGCAGTGCTGGGCCTAGCGGATGGGCAGATACGCAGTATTTT
. TRBJ2-5 few 14 TRBV7-2 CASSLASAQETQYF TGTGCCAGCAGCTTAGCTTCGGCCCAAGAGACCCAGTACTTC
TRBD1 TRBJ1-4 once 14 TRBV12-3/TRBV12-4 CASNKQGANEKLFF TGTGCCAGCAATAAACAGGGGGCTAATGAAAAACTGTTTTTT
. TRBJ1-5 few 14 TRBV12-3/TRBV12-4 CASRVGIGNQPQHF TGTGCCAGCAGAGTAGGGATTGGCAATCAGCCCCAGCATTTT
TRBD2 TRBJ2-1 . 18 TRBV7-9 CASSPPGTSGSSYNEQFF TGTGCCAGCAGCCCACCCGGGACTAGCGGGAGCTCCTACAATGAGCAGTTCTTC
. TRBJ2-3 . 14 TRBV14 CASSLLSSTDTQYF TGTGCCAGCAGCCTCCTTTCGTCCACAGATACGCAGTATTTT
. TRBJ2-2 . 18 TRBV28 CASSLGRWIASNTGELFF TGTGCCAGCAGTTTAGGCCGATGGATTGCTTCGAACACCGGGGAGCTGTTTTTT